A selection of T cell receptor beta chains follows, all from one sample in a study of blood T cell repertoires in COVID-19. Clones were read by immunoSEQ multiplex PCR, and TCRdb kept only the in-frame ones, dropping some. The table includes approximately 270,000 clones, around 90% detected once. The specimen sequenced was PBMCs or T cells enriched from blood (not recorded which). These TCRs come from a man aged 40-49 years who had been exposed to COVID-19. Each CDR3 is given with its conserved first and last residue. Fields, in order: V gene, D gene, clone size, J gene, CDR3 protein, CDR3 DNA. The D gene is left open where the match is weak. Where a row states a size, it is once, few, many or the class of an expanded clone; other rows omit it.

TRBV5-1,NA,NA,TRBJ1-6,CASSLGGSPLHF,TGCGCCAGCAGCTTGGGAGGATCACCCCTCCACTTT
TRBV25-1,NA,NA,TRBJ2-1,CASSPGYNEQFF,TGTGCCAGCAGCCCAGGATACAATGAGCAGTTCTTC
TRBV24-1,TRBD1,NA,TRBJ2-1,CATSETGTGGVYEQFF,TGTGCCACCAGCGAAACCGGGACAGGGGGTGTATATGAGCAGTTCTTC
TRBV2,NA,NA,TRBJ1-1,CASSVQGNTEAFF,TGTGCCAGCAGTGTACAGGGAAACACTGAAGCTTTCTTT
TRBV9,NA,NA,TRBJ2-7,CASSVASVSYEQYF,TGTGCCAGCAGCGTGGCTAGCGTTTCCTACGAGCAGTACTTC
TRBV9,TRBD2,NA,TRBJ2-3,CASSPSGRADTQYF,TGTGCCAGCAGTCCTAGCGGGAGGGCCGATACGCAGTATTTT
TRBV10-1,NA,NA,TRBJ2-3,CASRGAGQGADTQYF,TGCGCCAGCAGGGGAGCGGGACAAGGCGCAGATACGCAGTATTTT
TRBV7-9,TRBD1,NA,TRBJ2-2,CASRPDRGPNTGELFF,TGTGCCAGCAGGCCTGACAGGGGGCCGAACACCGGGGAGCTGTTTTTT
TRBV6-5,NA,NA,TRBJ1-1,CASLNFHTGKAEAFF,TGTGCCAGCTTGAACTTCCATACAGGGAAGGCTGAAGCTTTCTTT
TRBV7-9,TRBD1,NA,TRBJ1-2,CASSLAQGAFTF,TGTGCCAGCAGCTTAGCCCAGGGGGCGTTTACCTTC
TRBV29-1,NA,NA,TRBJ2-4,CSVGAASFGNIQYF,TGCAGCGTGGGAGCGGCTAGTTTTGGAAACATTCAGTACTTC
TRBV4-1,NA,NA,TRBJ1-4,CASSQTTATNEKLFF,TGCGCCAGCAGCCAGACCACAGCAACTAATGAAAAACTGTTTTTT
TRBV5-6,NA,NA,TRBJ1-2,CASSLEVQGNYGYTF,TGTGCCAGCAGCTTGGAGGTTCAGGGAAACTATGGCTACACCTTC
TRBV4-2,NA,NA,TRBJ2-7,CASSQDRVYEQYF,TGTGCCAGCAGCCAAGATCGGGTCTACGAGCAGTACTTC
TRBV5-1,TRBD1,NA,TRBJ2-3,CASGTGQGRTDTQYF,TGCGCCAGCGGGACGGGACAGGGCCGCACAGATACGCAGTATTTT
TRBV4-1,TRBD2,NA,TRBJ2-7,CASSQRLAGSYEQYF,TGCGCCAGCAGCCAAAGACTAGCGGGTTCCTACGAGCAGTACTTC
TRBV21-1,NA,NA,TRBJ2-7,CASSRRLAGTGEQYF,TGTGCCAGCAGCAGACGACTAGCGGGAACAGGGGAGCAGTACTTC
TRBV11-3,NA,NA,TRBJ2-3,CASSLGALAGTDTQYF,TGTGCCAGCAGCTTAGGAGCCTTAGCGGGCACAGATACGCAGTATTTT
TRBV6-5,TRBD1,once,TRBJ2-5,CASSYGQGTGETQYF,TGTGCCAGCAGTTACGGACAGGGGACGGGCGAGACCCAGTACTTC
TRBV5-5,NA,NA,TRBJ2-1,CASSLELHGEQFF,TGTGCCAGCAGCTTGGAGCTCCACGGTGAGCAGTTCTTC
TRBV21-1,NA,NA,TRBJ2-3,CASRPGLNGGYSTDTQYF,TGTGCCAGCAGGCCCGGCTTGAATGGGGGGTATAGCACAGATACGCAGTATTTT
TRBV30,NA,once,TRBJ1-1,CAWSVYVLTEAFF,TGTGCCTGGAGTGTATATGTACTCACTGAAGCTTTCTTT
TRBV5-5,NA,NA,TRBJ2-3,CASSLWGTDTQYF,TGTGCCAGCAGCTTGTGGGGCACGGATACGCAGTATTTT
TRBV18,NA,NA,TRBJ2-7,CASSPSTGTYEQYF,TGTGCCAGCTCACCTTCAACAGGTACCTACGAGCAGTACTTC
TRBV15,NA,NA,TRBJ1-3,CATSRDFLSGNTIYF,TGTGCCACCAGCAGAGATTTCCTCTCTGGAAACACCATATATTTT
TRBV30,NA,NA,TRBJ1-6,CAWTRGTNQAPLHF,TGTGCCTGGACTAGAGGGACTAACCAGGCACCCCTCCACTTT
TRBV5-4,NA,NA,TRBJ1-6,CASSLGGDRLSSYNSPLHF,TGTGCCAGCAGCTTAGGGGGAGACAGGCTGAGCTCCTATAATTCACCCCTCCACTTT
TRBV12-3/TRBV12-4,TRBD2,many,TRBJ2-5,CASSFGGDETQYF,TGTGCCAGCAGTTTCGGGGGGGATGAGACCCAGTACTTC
TRBV6-2/TRBV6-3,NA,NA,TRBJ2-6,CASSWQGTGANVLTF,TGTGCCAGCAGTTGGCAGGGGACTGGGGCCAACGTCCTGACTTTC
TRBV3-1/TRBV3-2,TRBD2,NA,TRBJ2-7,CASSHRTSGTEQYF,TGTGCCAGCAGCCATAGGACTAGCGGGACAGAGCAGTACTTC
TRBV21-1,NA,NA,TRBJ2-1,CARSKYPGLASNEQFF,TGTGCCCGCTCCAAATATCCGGGACTAGCGAGCAATGAGCAGTTCTTC
TRBV9,TRBD2,NA,TRBJ2-7,CASSPSGRAYEQYF,TGTGCCAGCAGCCCTAGCGGGAGAGCCTACGAGCAGTACTTC
TRBV30,NA,NA,TRBJ1-1,CAWSAVNTEAFF,TGTGCCTGGAGTGCGGTGAACACTGAAGCTTTCTTT
TRBV19,NA,NA,TRBJ2-2,CASSIGRGSAGELFF,TGTGCCAGTAGTATCGGTCGGGGTTCGGCCGGGGAGCTGTTTTTT
TRBV18,TRBD1,NA,TRBJ2-7,CASSRQGWEQYF,TGTGCCAGCTCGAGACAGGGATGGGAGCAGTACTTC
TRBV2,NA,NA,TRBJ2-2,CASSGQFTGELFF,TGTGCCAGCAGCGGACAGTTCACCGGGGAGCTGTTTTTT
TRBV7-9,TRBD1,once,TRBJ1-1,CASTYMTGYAEAFF,TGTGCCAGCACATATATGACAGGGTACGCTGAAGCTTTCTTT
TRBV27,NA,NA,TRBJ2-1,CASSWTGRYNEQFF,TGTGCCAGCAGCTGGACTGGCCGTTACAATGAGCAGTTCTTC
TRBV9,NA,NA,TRBJ2-1,CASSVGRGVYNEQFF,TGTGCCAGCAGCGTAGGCAGGGGGGTTTACAATGAGCAGTTCTTC
TRBV19,TRBD1,NA,TRBJ2-3,CASKKGQGASDTQYF,TGTGCCAGTAAGAAGGGACAGGGGGCATCAGATACGCAGTATTTT
TRBV3-1/TRBV3-2,TRBD1,NA,TRBJ1-1,CASSPGTAEAFF,TGTGCCAGCAGCCCCGGGACAGCTGAAGCTTTCTTT
TRBV15,TRBD2,once,TRBJ2-1,CATRTSGTSSYNEQFF,TGTGCCACTAGGACTAGCGGGACCAGCTCCTACAATGAGCAGTTCTTC
TRBV6-5,NA,few,TRBJ1-1,CASSPLAENTEAFF,TGTGCCAGCAGTCCCCTTGCGGAGAACACTGAAGCTTTCTTT